The rows below give T cell receptor beta chains drawn from one sample of a study of technical replicates of blood from a handful of donors. Repertoires were generated with immunoSEQ multiplex PCR, while TCRdb's copy carries only in-frame clones and drops some. Found here are 80,000 to 90,000 clones, approximately 94% of them singletons; the top ten hold less than 0.25%. Input material: T cells isolated from PBMCs. The receptor set was obtained from a human donor in good health. Each CDR3 is given with its conserved first and last residue. The D gene is left open where the match is weak. A clone size is listed for some rows: how often the clone was seen (once, few, many), or a class if it is expanded.

v_gene,d_gene,abundance,j_gene,CDR3nt,CDR3aa
TRBV19,-,-,TRBJ1-5,TGTGCCAGTGGGGAGGAGGATCAGCCCCAGCATTTT,CASGEEDQPQHF
TRBV30,-,-,TRBJ2-2,TGTGCCCAAGAGACAGGGAACACCGGGGAGCTGTTTTTT,CAQETGNTGELFF
TRBV10-3,TRBD2,-,TRBJ2-7,TGTGCCATCAGTGATCCCCGGACTAGGGCCCTCTACGAGCAGTACTTC,CAISDPRTRALYEQYF
TRBV7-6,TRBD2,-,TRBJ2-3,TGTGCCAGCAGCCTGGGACTAGCGGGGCCAGATACGCAGTATTTT,CASSLGLAGPDTQYF
TRBV5-4,-,-,TRBJ2-1,TGTGCCAGCGGTACTATCGCACGGGAGACCTACAATGAGCAGTTCTTC,CASGTIARETYNEQFF
TRBV5-8,-,-,TRBJ2-7,TGTGCCAGCAGCTTGGGGCAGGTACTTTACGAGCAGTACTTC,CASSLGQVLYEQYF
TRBV5-6,-,-,TRBJ2-1,TGTGCCAGCAGCTCGCTAGCCAAAACTTACAATGAGCAGTTCTTC,CASSSLAKTYNEQFF
TRBV7-6,-,-,TRBJ2-2,TGTGCCAGCAGCTTAGACCCGGGCGGGGCCAACACCGGGGAGCTGTTTTTT,CASSLDPGGANTGELFF
TRBV19,TRBD1,-,TRBJ1-4,TGTGCCAGTAGGACGACAGGGAGCACGAGGGATGAAAAACTGTTTTTT,CASRTTGSTRDEKLFF
TRBV6-5,-,-,TRBJ2-2,TGTGCCAGCAGTTACTTCACGGGGGATCGGGCCGGGGAGCTGTTTTTT,CASSYFTGDRAGELFF
TRBV9,TRBD1,-,TRBJ1-4,TGTGCCAGCAGTGGTAGTGGACAGGGGGAAAAACTGTTTTTT,CASSGSGQGEKLFF
TRBV11-3,-,once,TRBJ2-5,TGTGCCAGCAGCTTAGGACCTCGGGACCAAGAGACCCAGTACTTC,CASSLGPRDQETQYF
TRBV6-6,TRBD2,-,TRBJ2-1,TGTGCCAGCAGTGGTATTAGCGGGAGTCAGTTCTTC,CASSGISGSQFF
TRBV30,-,-,TRBJ2-7,TGTGCCTGGAGGGGAGGAAGCTCCTACGAGCAGTACTTC,CAWRGGSSYEQYF
TRBV6-1,TRBD1,-,TRBJ1-1,TGTGCCAGCGCCGACAGGGGGTGGACTGAAGCTTTCTTT,CASADRGWTEAFF
TRBV5-8,-,-,TRBJ1-3,TGTGCCAGCAGCTTGGTCCAGGTCACTGGAAACACCATATATTTT,CASSLVQVTGNTIYF
TRBV7-3,-,once,TRBJ2-2,TGTGCCAGCAGCTTCGGGACCGGGGAGCTGTTTTTT,CASSFGTGELFF
TRBV2,TRBD1,-,TRBJ2-5,TGTGCCAGCACGCGGGACAGGGAAGAGACCCAGTACTTC,CASTRDREETQYF
TRBV5-6,-,-,TRBJ2-7,TGTGCCAGCAGCTTGTGGGACAAGTTCTACGAGCAGTACTTC,CASSLWDKFYEQYF
TRBV6-1,-,-,TRBJ1-1,TGTGCCAGCAGTGTCGTGAACACTGAAGCTTTCTTT,CASSVVNTEAFF
TRBV9,TRBD2,-,TRBJ2-5,TGTGCCAGCAGCGGGAGAAGCGGGGTGCAAGAGACCCAGTACTTC,CASSGRSGVQETQYF
TRBV5-5,-,-,TRBJ2-5,TGTGCCAGCAGTCAATCTCCCAGGCCGGAGACCCAGTACTTC,CASSQSPRPETQYF
TRBV7-2,-,-,TRBJ1-1,TGTGCCAGCAGCTCCACCAGGGTCACTGAAGCTTTCTTT,CASSSTRVTEAFF
TRBV6-5,-,once,TRBJ2-5,TGTGCCAGCAGTTATCAGGGGGAGGTAGAGACCCAGTACTTC,CASSYQGEVETQYF
TRBV7-3,-,-,TRBJ1-1,TGTGCCAGCAGCTTATGGGAGGTGGGAAGCACTGAAGCTTTCTTT,CASSLWEVGSTEAFF
TRBV11-1,TRBD1,-,TRBJ2-7,TGTGCCAGCAGCCTGGACAGGGGGCTCGACGAGCAGTACTTC,CASSLDRGLDEQYF
TRBV7-3,-,-,TRBJ1-6,TGTGCCAGCAGCTTAGAACAGGGCGAGTTTCCCCTCCACTTT,CASSLEQGEFPLHF
TRBV6-1,TRBD1,-,TRBJ1-1,TGTGCCAGCAGGCCGGGACAGCTGAACACTGAAGCTTTCTTT,CASRPGQLNTEAFF
TRBV19,TRBD1,-,TRBJ1-5,TGTGCCAGTACCCCCCGGACAGGGTCCGTATTGAGCAATCAGCCCCAGCATTTT,CASTPRTGSVLSNQPQHF
TRBV13,-,-,TRBJ2-3,TGTGCCAGCAGCTTAGAGCCAAGCACAGATACGCAGTATTTT,CASSLEPSTDTQYF
TRBV27,-,-,TRBJ2-7,TGTGCCAGCACTCCAAGGGGCAGCGCGTACGAGCAGTACTTC,CASTPRGSAYEQYF
TRBV27,-,-,TRBJ2-7,TGTGCCAGCAGCCCGGGTGGCAGGGAATTCTCCTACGAGCAGTACTTC,CASSPGGREFSYEQYF
TRBV5-6,TRBD1,-,TRBJ1-2,TGTGCCAGCAGCTTGGCCGGGACAGGGTTCTATGGCTACACCTTC,CASSLAGTGFYGYTF
TRBV18,-,-,TRBJ2-1,TGTGCCAGCTCACCGCAGGGGGGAGATGAGCAGTTCTTC,CASSPQGGDEQFF
TRBV2,TRBD1,-,TRBJ2-7,TGTGCCAGCAGTGAACCACAGGGGGCAGGGTACGAGCAGTACTTC,CASSEPQGAGYEQYF
TRBV9,-,-,TRBJ1-4,TGTGCCAGCAGCGTAGCCGGGTCTAATGAAAAACTGTTTTTT,CASSVAGSNEKLFF
TRBV7-6,-,once,TRBJ2-7,TGTGCCAGCAGCTTTGGCGTGGGACTTTCGTCCTACGAGCAGTACTTC,CASSFGVGLSSYEQYF
TRBV4-1,-,-,TRBJ1-5,TGCGCCAGCAGCCAAGATGCGGACAGAAGCAATCAGCCCCAGCATTTT,CASSQDADRSNQPQHF
TRBV5-5,-,-,TRBJ1-1,TGTGCCTCCTCGGGGGTAGGTGGCACTGAAGCTTTCTTT,CASSGVGGTEAFF
TRBV6-5,-,-,TRBJ1-1,TGTGCCAGCAGTTACTCGACCCGCGGGGGATTAGGAGCTTTCTTT,CASSYSTRGGLGAFF
TRBV27,TRBD2,once,TRBJ2-1,TGTGCCAGCACCGAGGGCGGGGAGGGGTACAATGAGCAGTTCTTC,CASTEGGEGYNEQFF
TRBV7-9,TRBD2,-,TRBJ2-5,TGTGCCAGAGGACTAGGAGGGACCCAGTACTTC,CARGLGGTQYF